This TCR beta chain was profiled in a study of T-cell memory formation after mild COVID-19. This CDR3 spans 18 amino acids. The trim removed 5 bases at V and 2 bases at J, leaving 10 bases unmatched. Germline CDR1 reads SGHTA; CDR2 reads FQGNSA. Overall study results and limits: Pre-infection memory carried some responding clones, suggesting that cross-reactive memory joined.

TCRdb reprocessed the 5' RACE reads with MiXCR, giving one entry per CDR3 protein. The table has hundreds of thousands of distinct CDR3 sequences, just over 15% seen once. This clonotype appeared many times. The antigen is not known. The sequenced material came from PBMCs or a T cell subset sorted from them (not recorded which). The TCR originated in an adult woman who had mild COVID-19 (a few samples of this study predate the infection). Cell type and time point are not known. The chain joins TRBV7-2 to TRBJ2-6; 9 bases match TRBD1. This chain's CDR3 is CASSAGQGFVPGANVLTF. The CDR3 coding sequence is TGTGCCAGCAGCGCGGGACAGGGATTTGTGCCTGGGGCCAACGTCCTGACTTTC.